This T cell receptor (beta chain) was recorded in a study of human T cells and chemical hapten exposure. At the level of the study: Throughout a study of approximately 25 weeks, patients underwent weekly scalp administration of diphenylcyclopropenone doses. DPC 0.01% went on the upper back by patch test, with reading at 6 days. A mostly female patient group had alopecia areata, totalis or universalis. Whole-study results and caveats: DPC sensitization produced no change in TCRs with frequency above 1 in 1000.

As for time point: patch test 1, 2 weeks after DPC sensitization. Noted treatment: therapeutic diphenylcyclopropenone sensitization with weekly scalp DPC. V was pared by 6 bases and J by 2 bases, with 3 bases of the junction left unmatched. The CDR3 sequence is 12 residues long. Germline CDR1 is SQVTM and CDR2 is ANQGSEA. Via MiXCR, TCRdb re-called the RACE reads, giving one row per CDR3 protein. This table holds some 200,000 distinct CDR3 sequences, about a fifth found once. The table lists this clonotype with many counts. Its specificity is not known. The specimen comprised whole blood, sampled in connection with sensitization to the hapten diphenylcyclopropenone (DPC). This receptor was identified in a woman in her forties or fifties with alopecia areata. Some clones in this sample may be carry-over from other donors' samples. The chain links TRBV29-1 to TRBJ2-5; 7 nucleotides agree with TRBD1. The CDR3 loop is CSVGTVQETQYF. The CDR3 nucleotides are TGCAGCGTCGGGACAGTACAAGAGACCCAGTACTTC.